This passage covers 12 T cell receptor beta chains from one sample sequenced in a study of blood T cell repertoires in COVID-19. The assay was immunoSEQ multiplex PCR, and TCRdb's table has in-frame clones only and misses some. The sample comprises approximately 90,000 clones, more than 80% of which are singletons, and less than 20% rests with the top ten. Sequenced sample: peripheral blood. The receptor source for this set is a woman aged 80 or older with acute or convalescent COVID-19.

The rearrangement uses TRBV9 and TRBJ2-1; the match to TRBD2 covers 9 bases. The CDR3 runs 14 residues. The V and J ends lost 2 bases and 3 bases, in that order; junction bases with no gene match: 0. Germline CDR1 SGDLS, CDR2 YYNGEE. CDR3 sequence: CASSVSGGYNEQFF. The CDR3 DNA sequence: TGTGCCAGCAGCGTTAGCGGGGGCTACAATGAGCAGTTCTTC.

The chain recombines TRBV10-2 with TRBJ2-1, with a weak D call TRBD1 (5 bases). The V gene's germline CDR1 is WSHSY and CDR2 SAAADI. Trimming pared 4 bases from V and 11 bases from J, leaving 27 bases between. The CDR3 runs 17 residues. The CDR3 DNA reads TGCGCCAGCAGTGGCGGTTCGTCTGAAGGGGAAATAAAGAAGCAGTTCTTC. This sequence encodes CASSGGSSEGEIKKQFF.

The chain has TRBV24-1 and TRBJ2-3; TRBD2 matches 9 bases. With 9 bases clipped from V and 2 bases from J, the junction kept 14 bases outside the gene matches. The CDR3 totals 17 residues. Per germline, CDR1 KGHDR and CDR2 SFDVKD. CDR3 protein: CATSVSSGGYITDTQYF. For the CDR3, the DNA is TGTGCCACCTCTGTCAGTAGCGGGGGTTATATCACAGATACGCAGTATTTT.

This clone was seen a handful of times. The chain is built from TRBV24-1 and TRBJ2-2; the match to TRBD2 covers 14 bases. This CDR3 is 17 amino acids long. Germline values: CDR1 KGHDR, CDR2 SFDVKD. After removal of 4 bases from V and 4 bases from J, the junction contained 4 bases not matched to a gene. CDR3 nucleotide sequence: TGTGCCACCAGTGACTCGACTAGCGGGAGGGCCACCGGGGAGCTGTTTTTT. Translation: CATSDSTSGRATGELFF.

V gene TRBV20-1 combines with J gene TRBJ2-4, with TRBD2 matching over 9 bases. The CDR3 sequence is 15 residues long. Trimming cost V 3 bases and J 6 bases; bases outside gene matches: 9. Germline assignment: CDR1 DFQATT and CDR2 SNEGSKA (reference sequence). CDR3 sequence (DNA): TGCAGTGCTAGTCCTAGCGGGGAGGAGGGAAACATTCAGTACTTC. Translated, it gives CSASPSGEEGNIQYF.

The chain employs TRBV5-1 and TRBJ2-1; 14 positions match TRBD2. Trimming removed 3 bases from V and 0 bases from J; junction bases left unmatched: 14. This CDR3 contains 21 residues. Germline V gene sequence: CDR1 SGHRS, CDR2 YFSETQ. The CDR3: CASSSGRGLAGAPSSYNEQFF. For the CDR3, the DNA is TGCGCCAGCAGCTCGGGCAGGGGACTAGCGGGGGCACCGAGCTCCTACAATGAGCAGTTCTTC.

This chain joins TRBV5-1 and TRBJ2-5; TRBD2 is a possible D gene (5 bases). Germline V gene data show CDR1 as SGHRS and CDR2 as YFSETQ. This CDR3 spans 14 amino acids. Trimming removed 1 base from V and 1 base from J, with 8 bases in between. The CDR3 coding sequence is TGCGCCAGCAGCTTGACTAGTGGCCAAGAGACCCAGTACTTC. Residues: CASSLTSGQETQYF.

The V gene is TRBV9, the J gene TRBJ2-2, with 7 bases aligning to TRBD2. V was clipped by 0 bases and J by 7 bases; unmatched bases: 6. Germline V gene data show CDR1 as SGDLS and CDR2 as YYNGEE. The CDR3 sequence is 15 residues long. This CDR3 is CASSVGRLAVGELFF. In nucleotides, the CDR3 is TGTGCCAGCAGCGTAGGAAGGCTAGCGGTCGGGGAGCTGTTTTTT.

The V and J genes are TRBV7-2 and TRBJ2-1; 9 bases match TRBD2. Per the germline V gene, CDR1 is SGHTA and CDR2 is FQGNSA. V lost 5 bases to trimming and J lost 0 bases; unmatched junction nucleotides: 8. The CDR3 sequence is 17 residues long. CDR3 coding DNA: TGTGCCAGCAGCAGAAAAGGGCGGGAGGGCTCCTACAATGAGCAGTTCTTC. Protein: CASSRKGREGSYNEQFF.

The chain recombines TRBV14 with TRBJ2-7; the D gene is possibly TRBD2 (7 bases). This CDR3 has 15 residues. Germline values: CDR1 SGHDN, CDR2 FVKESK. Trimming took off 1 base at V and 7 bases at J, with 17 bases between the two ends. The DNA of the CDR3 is TGTGCCAGCAGCCAAGCGGCGGGGGCTATAGGAGAGCAGTACTTC. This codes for CASSQAAGAIGEQYF.

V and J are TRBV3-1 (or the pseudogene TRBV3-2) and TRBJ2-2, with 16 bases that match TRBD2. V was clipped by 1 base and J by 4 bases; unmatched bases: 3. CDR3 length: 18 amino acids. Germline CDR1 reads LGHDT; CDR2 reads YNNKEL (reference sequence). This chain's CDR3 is CASSQGGLAGGGTGELFF. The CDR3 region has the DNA TGTGCCAGCAGCCAAGGGGGACTAGCGGGAGGGGGCACCGGGGAGCTGTTTTTT.

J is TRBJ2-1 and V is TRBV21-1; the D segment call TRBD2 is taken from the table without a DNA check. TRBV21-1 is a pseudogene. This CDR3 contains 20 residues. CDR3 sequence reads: CASSESTNILAGGQYNEQFF. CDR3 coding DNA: TGTGCCAGCAGCGAAAGTACCAACATACTAGCGGGGGGGCAGTACAATGAGCAGTTCTTC.